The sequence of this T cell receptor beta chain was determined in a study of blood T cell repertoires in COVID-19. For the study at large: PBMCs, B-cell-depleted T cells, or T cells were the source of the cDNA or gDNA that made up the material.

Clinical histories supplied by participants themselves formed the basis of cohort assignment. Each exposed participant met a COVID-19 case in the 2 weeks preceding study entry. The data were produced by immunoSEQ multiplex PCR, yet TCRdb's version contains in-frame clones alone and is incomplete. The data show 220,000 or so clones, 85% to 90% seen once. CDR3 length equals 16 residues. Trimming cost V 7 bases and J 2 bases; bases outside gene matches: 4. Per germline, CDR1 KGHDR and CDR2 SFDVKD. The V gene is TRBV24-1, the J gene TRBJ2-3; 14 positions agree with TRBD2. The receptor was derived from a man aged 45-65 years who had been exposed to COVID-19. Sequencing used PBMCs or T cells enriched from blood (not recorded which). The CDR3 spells CATSGLAGGLTDTQYF. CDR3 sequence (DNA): TGTGCCACCAGCGGACTAGCGGGGGGACTCACAGATACGCAGTATTTT.